The source of this TCR beta chain is a study of T cell responses to AZD1222 COVID-19 vaccine (dated by TCRdb to the early 2020s). For the study in its entirety: AZD1222 recipients with second doses at about 4 weeks or about 12 weeks were pooled, because spike-specific TCR depth and breadth did not differ between schedules. Enrollment into the trials was organized by age into subgroups of 18-55, 56-69 and 70-plus years, and those subgroups contained around 150, 28 and 57 TCR-sequenced participants, respectively. A total of about 230 trial participants underwent TCR sequencing, of whom nearly 210 received two doses of AZD1222 and 26 received two doses of the MenACWY control vaccine.

The CDR3 regions of human TCRbeta chains were analyzed by immunosequencing. The study's own analysis went as follows. Repertoire TCRs were matched against a reference library of SARS-CoV-2-specific TCRs generated with the MIRA antigen-specificity platform. Breadth was defined as the fraction of unique TCRs that were SARS-CoV-2-associated. Depth was defined as the fraction of total T cells that were SARS-CoV-2-associated. Using the MIRA data, every spike-specific TCR was mapped to the spike region that the TCR reacted to and assigned to either a CD4 or a CD8 class. Log10-transformed breadth and depth values were compared by one-way ANOVA with Sidak's multiple comparisons tests. What TCRdb holds here is the immuneACCESS table cut down to in-frame rearrangements. Part of the clones is not present; checked against another copy, under half of the missing clones reflect an unresolved V gene, and the others are unexplained. V, J and clone size were drawn from that table, and D and trimming were deduced from the DNA. The sample includes 70,000 or so clones, with around 86% observed a single time. The ten largest clones capture approximately 25% of the sample.

This clone occurred once. The antigen it binds to is not known. No much larger clone exists at a distance of one base, and base qualities are not known. Broader findings and caveats from the paper: Most participants were white British and females outnumbered males, and the authors suggested that clonal diversity may have been underestimated. Epitopes outside the regions mutated in the B.1.351 and B.1.1.7 variants were reportedly recognized by nearly half of the unique spike-specific TCRs. Conclusions about previously exposed vaccinees were limited because only six AZD1222 recipients were SARS-CoV-2 seropositive at baseline. The 56-69-year group was small, and its depth increase did not reach significance, likely because of low power. No day 14 peak-response samples were available, so repertoires were characterized only after the peak T cell response. The whole spike protein was spanned by vaccine-associated CD4 TCRs, and dominant responses were seen in regions 160-218 and 743-854. After two AZD1222 doses, spike-specific TCR breadth and depth were significantly higher than at day 0 and than in MenACWY recipients.

The sample's time point label, decoded: baseline before first vaccination. Vaccinee samples were obtained from the UK trials COV001 and COV002, which included a single-blind randomized controlled phase 2/3 trial of AZD1222 (ChAdOx1 nCoV-19) in healthy adults. For TCRbeta chain sequencing, PBMC samples from trial participants were taken at day 0 and at day 28 after the second dose. Between the V and J ends, shortened by 7 bases and 14 bases respectively, the junction contains 23 bases. Measured from the cysteine to the phenylalanine, the CDR3 is 14 residues long. Only CDR3 DNA is held: 42 bases, read in frame from base 1. CDR1 and CDR2 (SNHLY, FYNNEI) derive from the germline V gene.

Rearrangement joined TRBV2 to TRBJ1-4; D gene: possibly TRBD1, on 6 matching bases. The TCR comes from an adult in good health. Sample: peripheral blood, taken on day 0 of AZD1222 vaccination. The sequence in DNA is TGTGCCAGCATTAGGGACAAGGGGCTAGGTTACCTGTTTTTT. Its amino acids are CASIRDKGLGYLFF. The entire variable domain, with the stretches around the CDR3 drawn from the reference TRBV2 and TRBJ1-4 proteins, is EPEVTQTPSHQVTQMGQEVILRCVPISNHLYFYWYRQILGQKVEFLVSFYNNEISEKSEIFDDQFSVERPDGSNFTLKIRSTKLEDSAMYFCASIRDKGLGYLFFGSGTQLSVL.